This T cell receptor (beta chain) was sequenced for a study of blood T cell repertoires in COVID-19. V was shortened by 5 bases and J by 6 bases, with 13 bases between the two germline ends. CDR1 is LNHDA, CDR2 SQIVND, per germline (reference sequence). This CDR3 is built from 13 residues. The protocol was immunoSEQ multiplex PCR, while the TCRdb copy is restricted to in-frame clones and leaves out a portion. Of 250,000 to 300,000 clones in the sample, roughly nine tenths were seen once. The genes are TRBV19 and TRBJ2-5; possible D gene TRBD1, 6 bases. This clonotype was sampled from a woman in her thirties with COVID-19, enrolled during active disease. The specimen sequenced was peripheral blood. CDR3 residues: CASSPHRVKTQYF. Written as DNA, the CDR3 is TGTGCCAGTAGTCCCCACAGGGTAAAGACCCAGTACTTC.